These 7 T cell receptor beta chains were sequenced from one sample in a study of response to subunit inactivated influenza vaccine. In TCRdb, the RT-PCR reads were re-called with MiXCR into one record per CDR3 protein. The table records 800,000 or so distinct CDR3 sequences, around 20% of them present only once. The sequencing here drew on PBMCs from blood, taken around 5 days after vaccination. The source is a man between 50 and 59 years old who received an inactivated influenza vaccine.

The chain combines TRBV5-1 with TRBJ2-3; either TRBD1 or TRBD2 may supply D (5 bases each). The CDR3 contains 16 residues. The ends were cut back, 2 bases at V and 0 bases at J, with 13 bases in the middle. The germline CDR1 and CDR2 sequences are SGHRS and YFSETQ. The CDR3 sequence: CASSFLRGPSTDTQYF. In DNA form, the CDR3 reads TGCGCCAGCAGCTTCCTACGGGGACCCAGCACAGATACGCAGTATTTT. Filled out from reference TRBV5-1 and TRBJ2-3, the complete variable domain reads KAGVTQTPRYLIKTRGQQVTLSCSPISGHRSVSWYQQTPGQGLQFLFEYFSETQRNKGNFPGRFSGRQFSNSRSEMNVSTLELGDSALYLCASSFLRGPSTDTQYFGPGTRLTVL.

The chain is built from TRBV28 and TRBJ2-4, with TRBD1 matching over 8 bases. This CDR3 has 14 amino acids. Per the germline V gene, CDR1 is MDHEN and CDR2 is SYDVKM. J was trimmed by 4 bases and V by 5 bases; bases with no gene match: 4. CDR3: CASSPRTGKNIQYF. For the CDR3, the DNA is TGTGCCAGCAGTCCTCGGACAGGGAAAAACATTCAGTACTTC.

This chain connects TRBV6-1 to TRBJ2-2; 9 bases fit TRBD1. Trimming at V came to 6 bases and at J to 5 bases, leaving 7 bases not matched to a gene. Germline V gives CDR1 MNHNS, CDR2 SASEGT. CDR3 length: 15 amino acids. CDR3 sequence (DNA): TGTGCCAGCAGCCAGACAGGGGGTGGAACCGGGGAGCTGTTTTTT. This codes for CASSQTGGGTGELFF.

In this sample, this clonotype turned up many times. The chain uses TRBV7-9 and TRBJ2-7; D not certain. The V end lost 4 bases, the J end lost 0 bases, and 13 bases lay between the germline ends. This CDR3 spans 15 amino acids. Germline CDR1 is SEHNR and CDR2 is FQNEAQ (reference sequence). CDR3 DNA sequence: TGTGCCAGCAGCTCCCGCCCGTACAGCTCCTACGAGCAGTACTTC. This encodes CASSSRPYSSYEQYF.

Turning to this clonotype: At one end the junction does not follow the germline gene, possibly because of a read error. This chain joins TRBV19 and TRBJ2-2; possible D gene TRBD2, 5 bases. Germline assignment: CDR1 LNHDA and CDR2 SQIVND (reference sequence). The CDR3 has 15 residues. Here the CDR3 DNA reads TGTGCCAGTAGTCGCGATTACTGGAACACCGGGGAGCTGGTTTTT. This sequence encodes CASSRDYWNTGELVF.

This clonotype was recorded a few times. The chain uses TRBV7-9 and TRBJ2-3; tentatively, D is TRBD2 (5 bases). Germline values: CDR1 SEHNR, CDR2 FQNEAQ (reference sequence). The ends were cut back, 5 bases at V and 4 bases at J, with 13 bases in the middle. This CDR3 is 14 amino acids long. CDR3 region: CASSRGDSADTQYF. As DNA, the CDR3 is TGTGCCAGCAGCCGGGGTGACTCCGCAGATACGCAGTATTTT.

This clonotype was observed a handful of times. CDR3 in amino acids: CASSRDSGVYGYTF. The DNA for the CDR3 is TGCGCCAGCAGTCGCGATTCAGGGGTCTATGGCTACACCTTC. This chain links TRBV5-1 with TRBJ1-2; weak D call: TRBD1 (6 bases). Germline V gene lookup returns CDR1 SGHRS and CDR2 YFSETQ. This CDR3 region has 14 residues. Trimming stripped 5 bases from V and 4 bases from J, with 15 bases between.